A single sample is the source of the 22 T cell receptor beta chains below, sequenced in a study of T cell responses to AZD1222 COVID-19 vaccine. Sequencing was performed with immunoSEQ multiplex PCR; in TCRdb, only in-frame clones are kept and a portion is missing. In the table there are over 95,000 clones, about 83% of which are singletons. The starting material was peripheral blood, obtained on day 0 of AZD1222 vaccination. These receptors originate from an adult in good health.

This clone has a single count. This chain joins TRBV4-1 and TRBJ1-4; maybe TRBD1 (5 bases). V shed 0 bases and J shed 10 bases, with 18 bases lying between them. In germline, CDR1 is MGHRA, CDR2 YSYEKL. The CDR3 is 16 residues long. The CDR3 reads CASSQEPGTGVLKLFF. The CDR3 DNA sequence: TGCGCCAGCAGCCAAGAGCCCGGGACGGGGGTTCTAAAACTGTTTTTT.

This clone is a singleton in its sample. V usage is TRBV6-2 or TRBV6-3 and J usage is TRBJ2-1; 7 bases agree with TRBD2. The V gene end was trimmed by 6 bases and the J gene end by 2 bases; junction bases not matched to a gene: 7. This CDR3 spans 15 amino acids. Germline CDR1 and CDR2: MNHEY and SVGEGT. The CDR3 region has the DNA TGTGCCAGCAGCCCTATAGCGGGTACCTACAATGAGCAGTTCTTC. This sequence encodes CASSPIAGTYNEQFF.

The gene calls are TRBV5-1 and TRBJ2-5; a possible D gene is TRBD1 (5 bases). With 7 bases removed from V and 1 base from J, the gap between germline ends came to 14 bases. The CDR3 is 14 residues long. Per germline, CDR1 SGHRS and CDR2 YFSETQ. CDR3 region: CASSWADTQETQYF. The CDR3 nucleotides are TGCGCCAGCTCCTGGGCGGACACCCAAGAGACCCAGTACTTC.

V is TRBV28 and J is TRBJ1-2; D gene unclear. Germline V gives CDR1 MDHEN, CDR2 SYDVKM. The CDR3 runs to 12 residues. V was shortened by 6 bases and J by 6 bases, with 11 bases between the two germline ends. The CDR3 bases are TGTGCCAGCAGCCTCTTAACCCATGGCTACACCTTC. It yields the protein CASSLLTHGYTF.

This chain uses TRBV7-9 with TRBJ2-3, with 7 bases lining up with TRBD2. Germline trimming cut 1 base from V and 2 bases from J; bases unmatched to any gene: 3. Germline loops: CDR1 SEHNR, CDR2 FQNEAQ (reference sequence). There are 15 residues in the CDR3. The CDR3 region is CASSLGGGATDTQYF. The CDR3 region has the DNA TGTGCCAGCAGCTTAGGGGGGGGTGCCACAGATACGCAGTATTTT.

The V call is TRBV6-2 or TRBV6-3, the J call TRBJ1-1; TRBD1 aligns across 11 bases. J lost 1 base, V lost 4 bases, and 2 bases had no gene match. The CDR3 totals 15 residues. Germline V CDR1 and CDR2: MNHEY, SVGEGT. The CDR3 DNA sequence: TGTGCCAGCAGTTTCGGGACAGGGGGGAACACTGAAGCTTTCTTT. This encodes CASSFGTGGNTEAFF.

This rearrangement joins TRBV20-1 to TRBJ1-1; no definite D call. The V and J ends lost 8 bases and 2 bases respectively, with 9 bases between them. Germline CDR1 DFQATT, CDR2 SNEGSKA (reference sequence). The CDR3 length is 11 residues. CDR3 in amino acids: CSSGDNTEAFF. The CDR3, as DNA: TGCAGTTCCGGAGACAACACTGAAGCTTTCTTT.

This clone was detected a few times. The CDR3 DNA sequence: TGTGCCAGCTCAATTTCCGGGACCACCTCCTACAATGAGCAGTTCTTC. It is translated as CASSISGTTSYNEQFF. The chain carries TRBV7-9 and TRBJ2-1; D may be TRBD1 or TRBD2 (5 bases each). The CDR3 length is 16 residues. The germline CDR1 and CDR2 sequences are SEHNR and FQNEAQ (reference sequence). The V end lost 8 bases, the J end lost 0 bases, and 17 bases lay between the germline ends. Using reference TRBV7-9 and TRBJ2-1 for the parts outside the CDR3, the full variable domain is DTGVSQNPRHKITKRGQNVTFRCDPISEHNRLYWYRQTLGQGPEFLTYFQNEAQLEKSRLLSDRFSAERPKGSFSTLEIQRTEQGDSAMYLCASSISGTTSYNEQFFGPGTRLTVL.

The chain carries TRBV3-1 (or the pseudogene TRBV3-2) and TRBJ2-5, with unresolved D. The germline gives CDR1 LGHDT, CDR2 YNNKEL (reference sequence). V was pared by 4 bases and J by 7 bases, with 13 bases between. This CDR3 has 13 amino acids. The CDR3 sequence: CASSPNLDTTQYF. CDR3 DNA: TGTGCCAGCAGCCCAAACTTAGATACGACCCAGTACTTC.

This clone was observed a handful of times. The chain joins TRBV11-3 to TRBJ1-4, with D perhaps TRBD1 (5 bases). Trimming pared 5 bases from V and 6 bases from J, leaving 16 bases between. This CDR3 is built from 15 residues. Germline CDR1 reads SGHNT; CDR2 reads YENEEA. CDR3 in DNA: TGTGCCAGCAGCCTTGGGGGGGGTTATCATGAAAAACTGTTTTTT. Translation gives CASSLGGGYHEKLFF.

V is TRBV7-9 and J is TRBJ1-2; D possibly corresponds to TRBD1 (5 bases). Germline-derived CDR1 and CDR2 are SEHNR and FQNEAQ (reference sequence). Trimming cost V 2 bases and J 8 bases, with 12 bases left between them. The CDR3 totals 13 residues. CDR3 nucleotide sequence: TGTGCCAGCAGCTTAACGCAGGGTGAAGGCTACACCTTC. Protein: CASSLTQGEGYTF.

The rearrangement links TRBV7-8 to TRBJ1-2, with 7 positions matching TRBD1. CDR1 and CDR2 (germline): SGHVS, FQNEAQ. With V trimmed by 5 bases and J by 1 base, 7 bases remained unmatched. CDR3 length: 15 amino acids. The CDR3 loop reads CASSPRDSDNYGYTF. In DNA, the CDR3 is TGTGCCAGCAGCCCTCGGGACAGCGATAACTATGGCTACACCTTC. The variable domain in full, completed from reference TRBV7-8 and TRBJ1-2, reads GAGVSQSPRYKVAKRGQDVALRCDPISGHVSLFWYQQALGQGPEFLTYFQNEAQLDKSGLPSDRFFAERPEGSVSTLKIQRTQQEDSAVYLCASSPRDSDNYGYTFGSGTRLTVV.

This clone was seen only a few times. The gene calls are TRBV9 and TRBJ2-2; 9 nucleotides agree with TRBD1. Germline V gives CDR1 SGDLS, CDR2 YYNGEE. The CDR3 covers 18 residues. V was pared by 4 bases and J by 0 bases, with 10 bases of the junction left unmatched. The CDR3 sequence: CASSLRPTGGSNTGELFF. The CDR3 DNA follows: TGTGCCAGCAGCTTACGGCCTACAGGGGGCTCGAACACCGGGGAGCTGTTTTTT.

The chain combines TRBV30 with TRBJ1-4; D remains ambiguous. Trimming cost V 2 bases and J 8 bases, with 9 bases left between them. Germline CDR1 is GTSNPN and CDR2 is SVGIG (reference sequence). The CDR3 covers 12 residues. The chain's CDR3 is CAWSFGGEKLFF. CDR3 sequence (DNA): TGTGCCTGGAGTTTTGGCGGGGAAAAACTGTTTTTT.

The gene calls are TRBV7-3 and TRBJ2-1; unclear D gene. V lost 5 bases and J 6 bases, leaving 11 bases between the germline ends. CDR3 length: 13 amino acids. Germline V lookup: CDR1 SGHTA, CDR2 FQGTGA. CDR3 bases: TGTGCCAGCAGCCCCCCTTCGGGCAATGAGCAGTTCTTC. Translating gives CASSPPSGNEQFF. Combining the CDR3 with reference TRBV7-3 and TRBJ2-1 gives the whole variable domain GAGVSQTPSNKVTEKGKYVELRCDPISGHTALYWYRQSLGQGPEFLIYFQGTGAADDSGLPNDRFFAVRPEGSVSTLKIQRTERGDSAVYLCASSPPSGNEQFFGPGTRLTVL.

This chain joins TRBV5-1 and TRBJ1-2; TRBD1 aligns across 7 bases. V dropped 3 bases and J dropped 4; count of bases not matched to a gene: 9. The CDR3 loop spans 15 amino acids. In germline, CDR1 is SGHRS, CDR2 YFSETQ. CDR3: CASSYRQGDGYGYTF. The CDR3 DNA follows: TGCGCCAGCAGCTATAGACAGGGCGACGGCTATGGCTACACCTTC.

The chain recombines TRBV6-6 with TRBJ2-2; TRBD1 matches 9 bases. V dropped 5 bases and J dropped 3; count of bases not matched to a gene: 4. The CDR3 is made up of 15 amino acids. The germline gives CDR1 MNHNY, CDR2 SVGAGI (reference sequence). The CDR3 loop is CASSQGQGYTGELFF. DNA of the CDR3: TGTGCCAGCAGTCAAGGACAGGGGTACACCGGGGAGCTGTTTTTT.

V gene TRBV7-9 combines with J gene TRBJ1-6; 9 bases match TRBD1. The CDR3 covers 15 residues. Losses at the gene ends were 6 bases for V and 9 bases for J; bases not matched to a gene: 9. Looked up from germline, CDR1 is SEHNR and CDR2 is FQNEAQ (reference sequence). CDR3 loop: CASSYSGQGTSPLHF. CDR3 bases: TGTGCCAGCAGTTATTCGGGACAGGGCACTTCACCCCTCCACTTT.

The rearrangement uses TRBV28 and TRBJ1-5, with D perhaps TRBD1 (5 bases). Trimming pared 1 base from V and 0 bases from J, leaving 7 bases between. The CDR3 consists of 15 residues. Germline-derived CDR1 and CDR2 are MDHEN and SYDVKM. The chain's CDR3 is CASSLSTVSNQPQHF. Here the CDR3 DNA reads TGTGCCAGCAGTTTATCGACAGTTAGCAATCAGCCCCAGCATTTT.

The CDR3 nucleotides are TGTGCCAGCGGGAGCGACTCCTACGAGCAGTACTTC. Translation: CASGSDSYEQYF. This chain joins TRBV2 and TRBJ2-7; a possible D gene is TRBD2 (5 bases). Germline V lookup: CDR1 SNHLY, CDR2 FYNNEI. The CDR3 is 12 amino acids. The V end lost 8 bases, the J end lost 0 bases, and 8 bases lay between the germline ends.

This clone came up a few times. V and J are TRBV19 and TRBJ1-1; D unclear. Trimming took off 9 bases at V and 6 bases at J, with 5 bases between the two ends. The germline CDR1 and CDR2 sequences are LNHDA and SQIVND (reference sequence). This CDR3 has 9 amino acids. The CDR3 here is CASGPEAFF. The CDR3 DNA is TGTGCCAGCGGACCTGAAGCTTTCTTT.

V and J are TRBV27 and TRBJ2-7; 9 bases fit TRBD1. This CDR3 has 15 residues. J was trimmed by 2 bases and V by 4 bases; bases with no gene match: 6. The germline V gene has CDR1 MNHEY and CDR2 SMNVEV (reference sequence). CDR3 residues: CASSSRGQGPYEQYF. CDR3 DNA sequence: TGTGCCAGCAGTTCACGGGGACAGGGACCCTACGAGCAGTACTTC.